This T cell receptor beta chain came from a study of blood T cell repertoires in COVID-19. For the study at large: There were acute and convalescent COVID-19 samples, and they came from the United States, Italy and Spain. T cells, B-cell-depleted T cells, or PBMCs provided the cDNA or gDNA that served as material.

Per germline, CDR1 SGHDN and CDR2 FVKESK. The CDR3 is made up of 14 amino acids. The trim removed 4 bases at V and 4 bases at J, leaving 4 bases unmatched. Original methodology: Amplification of reference gene primers provided the estimated nucleated cell counts. Assay used: immunoSEQ multiplex PCR; TCRdb lists only in-frame clones, some missing. V and J calls plus clone size are reproduced from that table; the DNA served to infer D and trimming. The sample holds about 86,000 clones, about nine tenths seen once. V is TRBV14 and J is TRBJ2-7; 10 positions match TRBD2. The sequenced sample consisted of peripheral blood. This sequence was found in a human donor in a cohort sampled during active COVID-19. The CDR3 DNA follows: TGTGCCAGCAGCCGGACTAGCGGAGCTTACGAGCAGTACTTC. Translated, it gives CASSRTSGAYEQYF.